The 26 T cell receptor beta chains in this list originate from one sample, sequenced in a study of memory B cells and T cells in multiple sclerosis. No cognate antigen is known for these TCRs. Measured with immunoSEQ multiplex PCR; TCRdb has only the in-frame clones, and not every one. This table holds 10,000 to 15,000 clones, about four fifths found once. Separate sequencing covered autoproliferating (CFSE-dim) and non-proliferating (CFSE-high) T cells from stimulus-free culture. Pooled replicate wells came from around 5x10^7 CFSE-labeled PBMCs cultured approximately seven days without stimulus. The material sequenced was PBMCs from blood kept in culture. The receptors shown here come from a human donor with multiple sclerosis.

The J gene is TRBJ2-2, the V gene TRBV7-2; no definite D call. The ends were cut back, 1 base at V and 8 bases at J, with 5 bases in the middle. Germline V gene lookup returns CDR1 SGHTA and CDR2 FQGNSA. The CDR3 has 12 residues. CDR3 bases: TGTGCCAGCAGCTTAGAAGGGGGGGAGCTGTTTTTT. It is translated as CASSLEGGELFF.

CDR3 DNA: TGTGCCAGCAGCGTAGAAAGTTACCAACCGGCCGAGCAGTACTTC. This sequence encodes CASSVESYQPAEQYF. The rearrangement joins TRBV9 to TRBJ2-7, with D uncertain. The germline gives CDR1 SGDLS, CDR2 YYNGEE. This CDR3 has 15 amino acids. V was shortened by 0 bases and J by 6 bases, with 16 bases between the two germline ends.

The DNA for the CDR3 is TGCGCCAGCAGCTTGGATACGATATCTGGAAACACCATATATTTT. Translating gives CASSLDTISGNTIYF. This rearrangement joins TRBV5-1 to TRBJ1-3; no clear D. The germline V and J ends were trimmed by 0 bases and 1 base, with 8 bases remaining between them. This CDR3 has 15 residues. Looked up from germline, CDR1 is SGHRS and CDR2 is YFSETQ.

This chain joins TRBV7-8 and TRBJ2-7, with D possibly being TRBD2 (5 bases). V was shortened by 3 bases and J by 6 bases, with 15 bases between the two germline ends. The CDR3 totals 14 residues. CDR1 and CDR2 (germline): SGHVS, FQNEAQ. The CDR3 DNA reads TGTGCCAGCAGCTTTAGGCCTAGCCGGGGCGAGCAGTACTTC. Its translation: CASSFRPSRGEQYF.

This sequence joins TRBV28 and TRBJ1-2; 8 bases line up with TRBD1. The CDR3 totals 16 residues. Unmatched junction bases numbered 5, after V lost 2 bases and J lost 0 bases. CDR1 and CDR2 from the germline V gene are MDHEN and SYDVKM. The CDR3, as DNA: TGTGCCAGCAGTTTAGTACGGACAGGGTCTAACTATGGCTACACCTTC. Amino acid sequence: CASSLVRTGSNYGYTF.

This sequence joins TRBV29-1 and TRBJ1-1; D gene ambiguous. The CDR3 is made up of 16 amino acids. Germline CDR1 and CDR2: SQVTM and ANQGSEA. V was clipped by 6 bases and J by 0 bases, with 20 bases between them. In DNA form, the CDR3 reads TGCAGCGTAAATAAACGTATGAGAAGTTTGAACACTGAAGCTTTCTTT. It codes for CSVNKRMRSLNTEAFF.

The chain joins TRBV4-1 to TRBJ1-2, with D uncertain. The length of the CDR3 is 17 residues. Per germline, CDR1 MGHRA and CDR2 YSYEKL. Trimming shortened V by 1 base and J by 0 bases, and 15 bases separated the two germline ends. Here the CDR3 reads CASSQGSTEPSNYGYTF. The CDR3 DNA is TGCGCCAGCAGCCAAGGGTCCACAGAACCCTCTAACTATGGCTACACCTTC.

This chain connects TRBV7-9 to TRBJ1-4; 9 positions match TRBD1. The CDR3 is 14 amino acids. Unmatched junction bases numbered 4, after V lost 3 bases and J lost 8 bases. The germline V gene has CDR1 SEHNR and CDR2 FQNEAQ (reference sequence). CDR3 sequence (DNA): TGTGCCAGCAGCTTTAACAGGGGGCAAGAAAAACTGTTTTTT. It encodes CASSFNRGQEKLFF.

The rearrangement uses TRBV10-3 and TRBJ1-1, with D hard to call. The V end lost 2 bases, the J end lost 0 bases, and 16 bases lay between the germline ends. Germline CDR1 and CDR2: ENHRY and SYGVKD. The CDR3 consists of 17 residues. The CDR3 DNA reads TGTGCCATCAGTGAGCATGGGTTTGGTCCCGTGAACACTGAAGCTTTCTTT. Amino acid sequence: CAISEHGFGPVNTEAFF.

Written as DNA, the CDR3 is TGTGCCAGCAGCCGGGACAGGGTCGAGCAGTACTTC. It is translated as CASSRDRVEQYF. This rearrangement joins TRBV6-5 to TRBJ2-7, with 9 nucleotides matching TRBD1. V was pared by 6 bases and J by 6 bases, with 3 bases of the junction left unmatched. Germline CDR1 is MNHEY and CDR2 is SVGAGI. This CDR3 is 12 amino acids long.

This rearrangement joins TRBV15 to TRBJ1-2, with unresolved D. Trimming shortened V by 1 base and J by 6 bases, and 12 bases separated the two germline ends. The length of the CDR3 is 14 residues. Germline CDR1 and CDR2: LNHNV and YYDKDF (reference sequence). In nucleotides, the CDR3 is TGTGCCACCAGCAGAGCCGGCGGATCAGATGGCTACACCTTC. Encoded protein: CATSRAGGSDGYTF.

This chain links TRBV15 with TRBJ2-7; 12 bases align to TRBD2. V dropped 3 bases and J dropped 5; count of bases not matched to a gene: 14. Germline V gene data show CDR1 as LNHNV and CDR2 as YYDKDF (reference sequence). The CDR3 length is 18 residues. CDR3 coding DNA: TGTGCCACCAGCAGCCCTGCTCTAGCGGGAGGGCCGAGAAACGAGCAGTACTTC. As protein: CATSSPALAGGPRNEQYF.

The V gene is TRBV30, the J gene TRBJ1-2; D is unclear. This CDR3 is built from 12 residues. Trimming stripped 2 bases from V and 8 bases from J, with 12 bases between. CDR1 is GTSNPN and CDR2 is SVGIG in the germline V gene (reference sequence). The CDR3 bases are TGTGCCTGGAGTTCCTCAGTGGGGGGCTACACCTTC. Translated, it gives CAWSSSVGGYTF.

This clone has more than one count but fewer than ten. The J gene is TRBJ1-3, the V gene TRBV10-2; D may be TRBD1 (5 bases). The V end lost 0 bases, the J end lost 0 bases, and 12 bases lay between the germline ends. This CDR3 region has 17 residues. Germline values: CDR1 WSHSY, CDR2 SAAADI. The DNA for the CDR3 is TGCGCCAGCAGTGAGTCAGCAGGGACGAGCTCTGGAAACACCATATATTTT. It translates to CASSESAGTSSGNTIYF.

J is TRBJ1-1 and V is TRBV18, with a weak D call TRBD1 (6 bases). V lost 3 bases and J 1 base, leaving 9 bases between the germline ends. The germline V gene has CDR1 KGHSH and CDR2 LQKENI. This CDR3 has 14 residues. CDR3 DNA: TGTGCCAGCTCACCTTCGACAGGGAACACTGAAGCTTTCTTT. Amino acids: CASSPSTGNTEAFF.

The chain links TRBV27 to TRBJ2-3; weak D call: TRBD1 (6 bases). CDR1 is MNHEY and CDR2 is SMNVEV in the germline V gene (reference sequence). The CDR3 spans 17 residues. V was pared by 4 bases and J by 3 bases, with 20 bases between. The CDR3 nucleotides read TGTGCCAGCAGTTCCATAGGCGCAGGGGCCGGAACAGATACGCAGTATTTT. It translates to CASSSIGAGAGTDTQYF.

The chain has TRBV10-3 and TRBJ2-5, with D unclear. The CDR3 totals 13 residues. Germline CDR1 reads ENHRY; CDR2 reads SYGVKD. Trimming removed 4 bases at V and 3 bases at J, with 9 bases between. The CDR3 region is CAISARREETQYF. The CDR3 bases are TGTGCCATCAGTGCCCGGCGTGAAGAGACCCAGTACTTC.

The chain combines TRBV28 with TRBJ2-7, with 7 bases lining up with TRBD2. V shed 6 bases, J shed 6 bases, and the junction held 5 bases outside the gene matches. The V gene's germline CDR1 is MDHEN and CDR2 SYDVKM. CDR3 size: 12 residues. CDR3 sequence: CASSRLAGEQYF. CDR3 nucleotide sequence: TGTGCCAGCAGCCGACTAGCCGGCGAGCAGTACTTC.

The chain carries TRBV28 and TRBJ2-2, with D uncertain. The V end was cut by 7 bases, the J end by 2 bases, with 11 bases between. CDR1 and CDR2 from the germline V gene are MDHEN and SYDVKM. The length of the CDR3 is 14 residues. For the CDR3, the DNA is TGTGCCAGCAAAAGTGCAGTTAACACCGGGGAGCTGTTTTTT. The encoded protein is CASKSAVNTGELFF.

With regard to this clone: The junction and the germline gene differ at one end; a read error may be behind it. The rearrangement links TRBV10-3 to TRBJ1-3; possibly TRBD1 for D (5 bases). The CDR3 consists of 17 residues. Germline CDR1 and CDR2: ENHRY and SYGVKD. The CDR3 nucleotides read TGTGCCATCAGTGGCAGGGCCTTAGAGAGCTCTGGAAACACCACATATTTT. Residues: CAISGRALESSGNTTYF.

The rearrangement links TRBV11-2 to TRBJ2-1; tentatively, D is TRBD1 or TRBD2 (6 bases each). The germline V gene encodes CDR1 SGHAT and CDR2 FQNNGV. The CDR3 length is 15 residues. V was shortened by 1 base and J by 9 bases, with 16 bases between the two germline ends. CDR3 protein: CASSLVWGADGEQFF. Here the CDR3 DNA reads TGTGCCAGCAGCTTAGTTTGGGGGGCCGACGGTGAGCAGTTCTTC. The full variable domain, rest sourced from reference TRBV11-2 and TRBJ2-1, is EAGVAQSPRYKIIEKRQSVAFWCNPISGHATLYWYQQILGQGPKLLIQFQNNGVVDDSQLPKDRFSAERLKGVDSTLKIQPAKLEDSAVYLCASSLVWGADGEQFFGPGTRLTVL.

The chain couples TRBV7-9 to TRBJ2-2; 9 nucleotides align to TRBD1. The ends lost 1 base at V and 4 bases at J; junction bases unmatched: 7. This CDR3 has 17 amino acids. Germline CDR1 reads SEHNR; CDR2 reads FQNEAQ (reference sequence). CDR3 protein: CASSLGDRVSGTGELFF. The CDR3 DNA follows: TGTGCCAGCAGCTTAGGGGACAGGGTATCGGGCACCGGGGAGCTGTTTTTT.

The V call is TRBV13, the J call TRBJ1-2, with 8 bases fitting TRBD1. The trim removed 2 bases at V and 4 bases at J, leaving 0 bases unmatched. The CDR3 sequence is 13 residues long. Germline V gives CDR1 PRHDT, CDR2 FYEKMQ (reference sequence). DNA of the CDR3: TGTGCCAGCAGCTTACAGGGGGCCTATGGCTACACCTTC. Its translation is CASSLQGAYGYTF.

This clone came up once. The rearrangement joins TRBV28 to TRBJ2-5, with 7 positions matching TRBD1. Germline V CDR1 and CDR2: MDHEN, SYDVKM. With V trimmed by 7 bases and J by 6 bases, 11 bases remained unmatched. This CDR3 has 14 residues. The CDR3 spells CASIQTGTVQTQYF. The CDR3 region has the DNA TGTGCCAGCATACAGACAGGGACGGTACAGACCCAGTACTTC.

The DNA for the CDR3 is TGCGCCAGCAGCACCGCGGGAGGGGACTCGACAGATACGCAGTATTTT. Its protein is CASSTAGGDSTDTQYF. The chain carries TRBV4-1 and TRBJ2-3, with 9 bases matching TRBD2. V lost 5 bases, J lost 3 bases, and 9 bases stayed unmatched. There are 16 residues in the CDR3. The germline gives CDR1 MGHRA, CDR2 YSYEKL.

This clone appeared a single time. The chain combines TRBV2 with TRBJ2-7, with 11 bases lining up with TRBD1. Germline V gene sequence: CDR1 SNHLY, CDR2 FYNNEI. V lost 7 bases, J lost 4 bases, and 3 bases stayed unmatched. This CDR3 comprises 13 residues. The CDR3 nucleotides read TGTGCCAGCACACGGGACAGGGGGTACGAGCAGTACTTC. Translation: CASTRDRGYEQYF.